The T cell receptor (beta chain) under discussion was sequenced for a study of human versus mouse CDR3 diversity and MHC coevolution. CDR1 and CDR2 from the germline V gene are SGDLS and YYNGEE. The CDR3 sequence is 13 residues long. The V end lost 5 bases, the J end lost 0 bases, and 6 bases lay between the germline ends. On this clone itself: Its antigen remains unidentified.

Study observations and caveats: Human T cells were selected on 5 to 7 MHC II alleles.

Measured with immunoSEQ multiplex PCR; TCRdb has only the in-frame clones, and not every one. The sample holds 50,000 to 70,000 clones, around 94% seen once. Cells were CD45RO-negative CD62L-positive naive CD4 T cells sorted from PBMCs. The sample consisted of naive CD4+ T cells from blood. Stated subset: CD45RO-negative CD62L-positive naive CD4 T cells. This clonotype originated in a person aged 55 to 75 in good health. The chain joins TRBV9 to TRBJ1-3; the D is unclear. The CDR3 bases are TGTGCCAGCAGTCCGGGCTCTGGAAACACCATATATTTT. Encoded protein: CASSPGSGNTIYF.